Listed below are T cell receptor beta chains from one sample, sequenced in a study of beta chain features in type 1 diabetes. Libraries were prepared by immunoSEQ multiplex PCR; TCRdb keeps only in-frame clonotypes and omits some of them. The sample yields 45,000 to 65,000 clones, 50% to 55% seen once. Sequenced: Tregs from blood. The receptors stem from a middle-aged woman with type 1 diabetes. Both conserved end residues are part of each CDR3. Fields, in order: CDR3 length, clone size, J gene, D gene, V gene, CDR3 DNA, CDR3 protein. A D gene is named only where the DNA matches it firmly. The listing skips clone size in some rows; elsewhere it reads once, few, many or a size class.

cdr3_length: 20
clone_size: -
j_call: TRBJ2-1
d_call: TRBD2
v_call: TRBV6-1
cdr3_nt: TGTGCCAGCAGTGAATCCGCCCCAGGGGCTAGCGGGAGGCAGGGGCGTGAGCAGTTCTTC
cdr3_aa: CASSESAPGASGRQGREQFF

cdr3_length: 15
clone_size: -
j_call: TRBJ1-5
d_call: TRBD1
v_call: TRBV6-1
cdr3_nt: TGTGCCAGCAGGATGACAGGGGTCACCAATCAGCCCCAGCATTTT
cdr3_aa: CASRMTGVTNQPQHF

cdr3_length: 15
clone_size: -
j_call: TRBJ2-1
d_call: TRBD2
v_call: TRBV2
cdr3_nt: TGTGCCAGCAGTGGAAGGACTAGCGGCAACAATGAGCAGTTCTTC
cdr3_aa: CASSGRTSGNNEQFF

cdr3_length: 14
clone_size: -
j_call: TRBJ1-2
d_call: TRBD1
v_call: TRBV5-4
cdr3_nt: TGTGCCAGCAGCTTGGTGGACAGGGGTGGGGGCTACACCTTC
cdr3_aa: CASSLVDRGGGYTF

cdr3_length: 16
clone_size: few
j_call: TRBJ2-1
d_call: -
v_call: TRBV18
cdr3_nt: TGTGCCAGCTCGCGCCAGCAGGATGCTTCCTACAATGAGCAGTTCTTC
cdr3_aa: CASSRQQDASYNEQFF

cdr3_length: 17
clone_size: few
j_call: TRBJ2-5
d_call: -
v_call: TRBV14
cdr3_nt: TGTGCCAGCAGCCAAGGACCAGCGGGTGGGGAACAAGAGACCCAGTACTTC
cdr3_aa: CASSQGPAGGEQETQYF

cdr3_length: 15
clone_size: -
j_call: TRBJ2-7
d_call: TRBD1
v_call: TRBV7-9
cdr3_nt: TGTGCCAGCAGCTTGTCCGGGACAGGGTTTTACGAGCAGTACTTC
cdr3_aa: CASSLSGTGFYEQYF

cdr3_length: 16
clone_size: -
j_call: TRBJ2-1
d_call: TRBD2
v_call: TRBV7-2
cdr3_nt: TGTGCCAGCAGCTCCCGGGGAAGCGGGGGGCCCAATGAGCAGTTCTTC
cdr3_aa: CASSSRGSGGPNEQFF

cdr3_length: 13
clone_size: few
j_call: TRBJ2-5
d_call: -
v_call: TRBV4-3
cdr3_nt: TGCGCCAGCAGCTCCCAAGAGGAAGAGACCCAGTACTTC
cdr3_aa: CASSSQEEETQYF

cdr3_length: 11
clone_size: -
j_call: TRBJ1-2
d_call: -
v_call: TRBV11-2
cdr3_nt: TGTGCCAGCAGCCGGGGGGGTGGCTACACCTTC
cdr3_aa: CASSRGGGYTF

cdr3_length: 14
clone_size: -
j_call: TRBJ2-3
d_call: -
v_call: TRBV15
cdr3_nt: TGTGCCACCAGCAGGGGGGCTAGTGGAGATACGCAGTATTTT
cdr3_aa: CATSRGASGDTQYF

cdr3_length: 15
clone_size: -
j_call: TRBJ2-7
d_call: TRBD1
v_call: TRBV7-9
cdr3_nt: TGTGCCAGCAGCCCGACAGGGGGCGCGATATACGAGCAGTACTTC
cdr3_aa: CASSPTGGAIYEQYF

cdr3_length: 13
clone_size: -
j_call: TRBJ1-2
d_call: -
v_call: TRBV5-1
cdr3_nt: TGCGCCAGCAGCTTGGACAGGTACTATGGCTACACCTTC
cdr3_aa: CASSLDRYYGYTF

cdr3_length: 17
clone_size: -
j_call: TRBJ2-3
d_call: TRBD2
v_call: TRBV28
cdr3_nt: TGTGCCAGCAGTGTTTCGGGACTAGCGGGAGTTACAGATACGCAGTATTTT
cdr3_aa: CASSVSGLAGVTDTQYF

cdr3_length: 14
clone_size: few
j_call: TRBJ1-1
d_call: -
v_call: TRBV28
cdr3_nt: TGTGCCAGCAGTCCCCTCGGGGGAGACACTGAAGCTTTCTTT
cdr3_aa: CASSPLGGDTEAFF

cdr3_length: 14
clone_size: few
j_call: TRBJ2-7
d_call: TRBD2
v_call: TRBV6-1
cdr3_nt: TGTGCCAGCAGTGGGCTAGCGGGGGGCTACGAGCAGTACTTC
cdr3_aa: CASSGLAGGYEQYF

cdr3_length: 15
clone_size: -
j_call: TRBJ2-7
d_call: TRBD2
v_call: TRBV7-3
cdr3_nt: TGTGCCAGCAGCTTGGGAAGCGGGAGGTCCTACGAGCAGTACTTC
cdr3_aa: CASSLGSGRSYEQYF

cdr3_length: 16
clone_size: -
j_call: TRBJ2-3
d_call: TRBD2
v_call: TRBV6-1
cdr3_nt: TGTGCCAGCAGTGAACGTCTAGCGGGAGATGGAGATACGCAGTATTTT
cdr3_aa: CASSERLAGDGDTQYF

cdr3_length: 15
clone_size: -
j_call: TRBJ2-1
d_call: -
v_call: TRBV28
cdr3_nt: TGTGCCAGCAGTCTGGCGGGACCACGCTACAATGAGCAGTTCTTC
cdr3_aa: CASSLAGPRYNEQFF

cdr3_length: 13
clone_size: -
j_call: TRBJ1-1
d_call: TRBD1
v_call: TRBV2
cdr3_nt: TGTGCCAGCAAGACACAGGGGGTCACTGAAGCTTTCTTT
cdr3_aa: CASKTQGVTEAFF

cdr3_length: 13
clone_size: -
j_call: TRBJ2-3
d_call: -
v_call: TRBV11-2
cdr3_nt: TGTGCCAGCAGCTTAGGGACACGAGATACGCAGTATTTT
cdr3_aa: CASSLGTRDTQYF

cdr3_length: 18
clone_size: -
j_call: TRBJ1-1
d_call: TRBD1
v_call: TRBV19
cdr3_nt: TGTGCCAGTAGTATAAGGCAACGGGGCGGGACAGGATCGGCCGAAGCTTTCTTT
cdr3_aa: CASSIRQRGGTGSAEAFF

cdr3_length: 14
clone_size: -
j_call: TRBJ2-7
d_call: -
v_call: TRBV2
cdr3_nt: TGTGCCAGCAGGCCCTCACAGGGATCTCCCGAGCAGTACTTC
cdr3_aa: CASRPSQGSPEQYF

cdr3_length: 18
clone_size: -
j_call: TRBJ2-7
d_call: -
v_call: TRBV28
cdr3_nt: TGTGCCAGCGGTCCCGGCGGAAGAGGGAGTACGGTAACCTACGAGCAGTACTTC
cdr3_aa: CASGPGGRGSTVTYEQYF

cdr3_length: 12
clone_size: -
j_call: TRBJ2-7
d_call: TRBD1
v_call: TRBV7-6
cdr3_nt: TGTGCCAGCGGCACTACAGGGGTCGAGCAGTACTTC
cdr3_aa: CASGTTGVEQYF